A selection of T cell receptor beta chains follows, all from one sample in a study of beta chain features in type 1 diabetes. Repertoires were generated with immunoSEQ multiplex PCR, while TCRdb's copy carries only in-frame clones and drops some. The data show 350,000 to 400,000 clones, roughly 13% seen once. The source material was naive CD4+ T cells from blood. These receptor sequences come from a woman between 18 and 30 years old with type 1 diabetes. Both conserved end residues are part of each CDR3. Fields, in order: J gene, CDR3 length, D gene, clone size, V gene, CDR3 DNA, CDR3 protein. D genes are given only for firm matches. Clone sizes are given selectively: once, few, many, or a class where the clone is expanded.

J: TRBJ1-2; length: 15; D: -; size: -; V: TRBV9; DNA: TGTGCCAGCAGCACCTGGCCTTCCCCCCATTATGGCTACACCTTC; CDR3: CASSTWPSPHYGYTF
J: TRBJ1-6; length: 15; D: -; size: few; V: TRBV5-6; DNA: TGTGCCAGCAGCTTAAGGACAGTTATTAATTCACCCCTCCACTTT; CDR3: CASSLRTVINSPLHF
J: TRBJ2-3; length: 13; D: -; size: -; V: TRBV5-1; DNA: TGCGCCAGCAGCTTCCAGGGGCGGGATACGCAGTATTTT; CDR3: CASSFQGRDTQYF
J: TRBJ2-1; length: 16; D: -; size: few; V: TRBV28; DNA: TGTGCCAGCAAGACCTCACGGGGATTCCAGTACAATGAGCAGTTCTTC; CDR3: CASKTSRGFQYNEQFF
J: TRBJ1-2; length: 13; D: -; size: few; V: TRBV11-2; DNA: TGTGCCAGCAGCCCTCCAAGCGGGGGTGGCTACACCTTC; CDR3: CASSPPSGGGYTF
J: TRBJ2-1; length: 12; D: -; size: few; V: TRBV7-3; DNA: TGTGCCAGCAGCGATAGCTACAATGAGCAGTTCTTC; CDR3: CASSDSYNEQFF
J: TRBJ2-2; length: 13; D: -; size: few; V: TRBV6-5; DNA: TGTGCCAGCAGTATAACAGGGACCGGGGAGCTGTTTTTT; CDR3: CASSITGTGELFF
J: TRBJ2-1; length: 11; D: -; size: -; V: TRBV6-5; DNA: TGTGCCAGCTCCCAAGCACCTGAGCAGTTCTTC; CDR3: CASSQAPEQFF
J: TRBJ2-3; length: 15; D: -; size: few; V: TRBV19; DNA: TGTGCCAGTAGTATTACCGCGGGACGCACAGATACGCAGTATTTT; CDR3: CASSITAGRTDTQYF
J: TRBJ2-6; length: 17; D: -; size: -; V: TRBV18; DNA: TGTGCCAGCTCACCCCCCGAGGCAGGGGCTGGGGCCAACGTCCTGACTTTC; CDR3: CASSPPEAGAGANVLTF
J: TRBJ2-2; length: 15; D: -; size: -; V: TRBV9; DNA: TGTGCCAGCAGCGTAGCAGAGGGCTCCACCGGGGAGCTGTTTTTT; CDR3: CASSVAEGSTGELFF
J: TRBJ2-7; length: 14; D: TRBD1; size: -; V: TRBV7-9; DNA: TGTGCCAGCAGCTCCCGGACAGGGAGGTACGAGCAGTACTTC; CDR3: CASSSRTGRYEQYF
J: TRBJ1-2; length: 14; D: -; size: few; V: TRBV9; DNA: TGTGCCAGCAGCGTAGCCCCAGGGACATATGGCTACACCTTC; CDR3: CASSVAPGTYGYTF
J: TRBJ2-7; length: 15; D: -; size: -; V: TRBV5-1; DNA: TGCGCCAGCAGTCCCCAAGGACTTAGCTCCTACGAGCAGTACTTC; CDR3: CASSPQGLSSYEQYF
J: TRBJ1-1; length: 16; D: TRBD1; size: few; V: TRBV7-2; DNA: TGTGCCAGCAGCTTACGGACAGGGGTGGGTCACACTGAAGCTTTCTTT; CDR3: CASSLRTGVGHTEAFF
J: TRBJ1-1; length: 16; D: -; size: -; V: TRBV21-1; DNA: TGTGCCAGCAGCAAAGCCCGGGACAGGGTGGCCGCTGAAGCTTTCTTT; CDR3: CASSKARDRVAAEAFF
J: TRBJ2-4; length: 14; D: -; size: few; V: TRBV29-1; DNA: TGCAGCGTTGTGTTGCGGCTAGCCAAAAACATTCAGTACTTC; CDR3: CSVVLRLAKNIQYF
J: TRBJ2-4; length: 14; D: -; size: -; V: TRBV7-3; DNA: TGTGCCAGCAGCTTAGGGGACAACAAAAACATTCAGTACTTC; CDR3: CASSLGDNKNIQYF
J: TRBJ2-1; length: 12; D: -; size: -; V: TRBV2; DNA: TGTGCCAGCAGTCGAGGGTACAATGAGCAGTTCTTC; CDR3: CASSRGYNEQFF
J: TRBJ2-2; length: 13; D: TRBD1; size: few; V: TRBV18; DNA: TGTGCCAGCTCAAGGACAGGGACCGGGGAGCTGTTTTTT; CDR3: CASSRTGTGELFF
J: TRBJ1-5; length: 14; D: TRBD1; size: -; V: TRBV18; DNA: TGTGCCAGCTCAGGGACAGGGGGCAATCAGCCCCAGCATTTT; CDR3: CASSGTGGNQPQHF
J: TRBJ2-4; length: 16; D: -; size: few; V: TRBV5-6; DNA: TGTGCCAGCAGCCCCCGACAGATACTAGCCAAAAACATTCAGTACTTC; CDR3: CASSPRQILAKNIQYF
J: TRBJ2-4; length: 13; D: -; size: few; V: TRBV5-1; DNA: TGCGCCAGCAGACAGGGCGGGGGAAACATTCAGTACTTC; CDR3: CASRQGGGNIQYF
J: TRBJ2-5; length: 13; D: TRBD2; size: few; V: TRBV7-2; DNA: TGTGCCAGCAGCATGGGACTATCCGGGGCCCAGTACTTC; CDR3: CASSMGLSGAQYF
J: TRBJ1-2; length: 11; D: -; size: few; V: TRBV29-1; DNA: TGCAGCGCTGGGGAGATCTATGGCTACACCTTC; CDR3: CSAGEIYGYTF
J: TRBJ1-1; length: 16; D: TRBD1; size: few; V: TRBV4-1; DNA: TGCGCCAGCAGCCGCCACCCTAGGGACAGGGGCACTGAAGCTTTCTTT; CDR3: CASSRHPRDRGTEAFF
J: TRBJ1-1; length: 12; D: -; size: -; V: TRBV29-1; DNA: TGCAGCCCGGGGGGGGCGAACACTGAAGCTTTCTTT; CDR3: CSPGGANTEAFF
J: TRBJ2-5; length: 12; D: TRBD1; size: -; V: TRBV6-1; DNA: TGTGCCAGCAGTCCCCGCCGACAGGGTGGCTACTTC; CDR3: CASSPRRQGGYF
J: TRBJ1-2; length: 8; D: -; size: few; V: TRBV20-1; DNA: TGCAGTGCTAGCAATCACACCTTC; CDR3: CSASNHTF
J: TRBJ2-1; length: 14; D: TRBD2; size: -; V: TRBV11-2; DNA: TGTGCCACCACCGGGGGGTACTCCTACAATGAGCAGTTCTTC; CDR3: CATTGGYSYNEQFF
J: TRBJ1-1; length: 15; D: TRBD1; size: -; V: TRBV6-6; DNA: TGTGCCAGCAGTGACAGGGGCGGGGGGGACACTGAAGCTTTCTTT; CDR3: CASSDRGGGDTEAFF
J: TRBJ2-7; length: 12; D: -; size: -; V: TRBV18; DNA: TGTGCCAGCTCACCAACTTCCTACGAGCAGTACTTC; CDR3: CASSPTSYEQYF
J: TRBJ2-5; length: 13; D: -; size: -; V: TRBV5-1; DNA: TGCGCCAGCAGCTTAATGGCGGGGGAGACCCAGTACTTC; CDR3: CASSLMAGETQYF
J: TRBJ2-5; length: 14; D: -; size: -; V: TRBV2; DNA: TGTGCCAGCAGTGGGGGCTGGGCCCAAGAGACCCAGTACTTC; CDR3: CASSGGWAQETQYF
J: TRBJ2-1; length: 16; D: -; size: few; V: TRBV2; DNA: TGTGCCAGCAGCAACCGGGGGACTCAGGCCGGCGGGGAGCAGTTCTTC; CDR3: CASSNRGTQAGGEQFF
J: TRBJ2-1; length: 12; D: -; size: few; V: TRBV10-3; DNA: TGTGCCACTCGAACAGTTGGAAATGAGCAGTTCTTC; CDR3: CATRTVGNEQFF
J: TRBJ2-6; length: 15; D: -; size: -; V: TRBV9; DNA: TGTGCCAGCAGCCCCACAGGCTCTGGGGCCAACGTCCTGACTTTC; CDR3: CASSPTGSGANVLTF
J: TRBJ1-1; length: 16; D: -; size: few; V: TRBV19; DNA: TGTGCCAGTAGTCTCTTTTTCTCGACAAGGAACACTGAAGCTTTCTTT; CDR3: CASSLFFSTRNTEAFF
J: TRBJ2-7; length: 17; D: -; size: few; V: TRBV7-6; DNA: TGTGCCAGCAGCTTCGGGGGATTGGTGGGACCCCAGACTAGGCAGTACTTC; CDR3: CASSFGGLVGPQTRQYF
J: TRBJ1-1; length: 13; D: -; size: -; V: TRBV18; DNA: TGTGCCAGCTCCCCCAGGGCTAGGACTGAAGCTTTCTTT; CDR3: CASSPRARTEAFF
J: TRBJ2-3; length: 12; D: -; size: -; V: TRBV30; DNA: TGTGCCTGGAGTTCGTTAGCGGATACGCAGTATTTT; CDR3: CAWSSLADTQYF
J: TRBJ1-1; length: 13; D: -; size: few; V: TRBV29-1; DNA: TGCAGCGTTGTGAGGCAGGGGAACACTGAAGCTTTCTTT; CDR3: CSVVRQGNTEAFF